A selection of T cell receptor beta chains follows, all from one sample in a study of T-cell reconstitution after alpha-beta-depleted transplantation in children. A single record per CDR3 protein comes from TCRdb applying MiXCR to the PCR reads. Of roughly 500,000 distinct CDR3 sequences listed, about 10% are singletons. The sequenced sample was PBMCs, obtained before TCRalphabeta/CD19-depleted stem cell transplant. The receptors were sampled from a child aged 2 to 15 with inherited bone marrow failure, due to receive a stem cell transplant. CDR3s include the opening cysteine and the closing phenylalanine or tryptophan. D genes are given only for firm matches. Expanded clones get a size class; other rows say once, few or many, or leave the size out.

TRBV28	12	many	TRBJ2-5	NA	TGTGCCAGCAGTTTGGTGGAGGAGACCCAGTACTTC	CASSLVEETQYF
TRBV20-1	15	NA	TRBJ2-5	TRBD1	TGCAGTGCTAGCACCCGGGACAGGGCCTGGGAGACCCAGTACTTC	CSASTRDRAWETQYF
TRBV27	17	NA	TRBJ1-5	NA	TGTGCCAGCAGTTTGTATCCTCCCAGTTATAGCAATCAGCCCCAGCATTTT	CASSLYPPSYSNQPQHF
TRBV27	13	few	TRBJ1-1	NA	TGTGCCAGCAGTCTCGGGCCTTACACTGAAGCTTTCTTT	CASSLGPYTEAFF
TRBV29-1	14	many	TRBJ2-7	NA	TGCAGCGTCCAGGCGTCAGAGGGGGGATACGAGCAGTACTTC	CSVQASEGGYEQYF
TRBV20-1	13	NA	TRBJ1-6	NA	TGCAGGGGGGGGAAAGAGGACGGTTCACCCCTCCACTTT	CRGGKEDGSPLHF
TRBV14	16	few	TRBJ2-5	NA	TGTGCCAGCAGCCCACGCCCGGGACGGTGGCAAGAGACCCAGTACTTC	CASSPRPGRWQETQYF
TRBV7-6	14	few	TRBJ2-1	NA	TGTGCCAGCAGCTTGTCTCTAGAGATCGTTGAGCAGTTCTTC	CASSLSLEIVEQFF
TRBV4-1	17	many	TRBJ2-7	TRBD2	TGCGCCAGCAGCCCGAAGACTTGGACTAGCGGGAACTACGAGCAGTACTTC	CASSPKTWTSGNYEQYF
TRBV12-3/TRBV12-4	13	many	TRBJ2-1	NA	TGTGCCAGCAGTGTACTAGCTGGGGGCGAGCAGTTCTTC	CASSVLAGGEQFF
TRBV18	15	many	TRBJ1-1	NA	TGTGCCAGCTCACCCCGGGCCCAGGGGAACACTGAAGCTTTCTTT	CASSPRAQGNTEAFF
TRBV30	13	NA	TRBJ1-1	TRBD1	TGTGCCTGGAGTATGGACAGGGCGACTGAAGCTTTCTTT	CAWSMDRATEAFF
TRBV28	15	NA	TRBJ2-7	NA	TGTGCCAGCAGTTCCCACAGGGGCGGGGTCTACGAGCAGTACTTC	CASSSHRGGVYEQYF
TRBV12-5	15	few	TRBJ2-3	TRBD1	TGTGCTAGTGGTTTCTGGACAGGGGGAAGAGATACGCAGTATTTT	CASGFWTGGRDTQYF
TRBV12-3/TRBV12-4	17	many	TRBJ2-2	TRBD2	TGTGCCAGCAGTGGAGCGGGACGGAACTCGAACACCGGGGAGCTGTTTTTT	CASSGAGRNSNTGELFF
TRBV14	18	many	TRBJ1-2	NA	TGTGCCAGCAGCCAAGATTGGGGAACTCAACGGGACATCTATGGCTACACCTTC	CASSQDWGTQRDIYGYTF
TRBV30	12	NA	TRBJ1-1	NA	TGTGCCTGGACCCACGGGACCACTGAAGCTTTCTTT	CAWTHGTTEAFF
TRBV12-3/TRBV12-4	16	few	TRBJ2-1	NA	TGTGCCAGCAGTTTGGACCGGGACCCCTCCCCGGGGGAGCAGTTCTTC	CASSLDRDPSPGEQFF
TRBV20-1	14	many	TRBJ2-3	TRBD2	TGCAGTGCTAGACCCGGGGGGGGCACAGATACGCAGTATTTT	CSARPGGGTDTQYF
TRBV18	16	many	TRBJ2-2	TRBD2	TGTGCCAGCTCTCACCAGGGAGGGCGAATCACCGGGGAGCTGTTTTTT	CASSHQGGRITGELFF
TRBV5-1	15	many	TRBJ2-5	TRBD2	TGCGCCAGCAGCTTGGCGCTAGCGGGAGAAAAGACCCAGTACTTC	CASSLALAGEKTQYF
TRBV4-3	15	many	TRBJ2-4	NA	TGCGCCAGCAGCCAACGCCGGGTGGGCAAAAACATTCAGTACTTC	CASSQRRVGKNIQYF
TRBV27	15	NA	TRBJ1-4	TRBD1	TGTGCCAGCAGTCCACTGGACAGGGTGAATGAAAGACTGTTTTTT	CASSPLDRVNERLFF
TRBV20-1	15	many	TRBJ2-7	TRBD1	TGCAGTGCTAGGGGCCGGACAGGGTCCGTCTACGAGCAGTACTTC	CSARGRTGSVYEQYF
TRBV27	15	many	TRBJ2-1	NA	TGTGCCAGCAGTTTCAACCCACTGAACTACAATGAGCAGTTCTTC	CASSFNPLNYNEQFF
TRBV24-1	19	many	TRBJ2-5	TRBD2	TGTGCCACCAGTGACCAAGGACTAGCGGGAGTTTCTGGGGGAGAGACCCAGTACTTC	CATSDQGLAGVSGGETQYF
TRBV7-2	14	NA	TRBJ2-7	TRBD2	TGTGCCAGCTGCCTTAGCGGGAGGGTCTACGAGCAGTACTTC	CASCLSGRVYEQYF
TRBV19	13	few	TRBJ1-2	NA	TGTGCCAGTAGTATCAGGCGTCTTGAAGGCTACACCTTC	CASSIRRLEGYTF
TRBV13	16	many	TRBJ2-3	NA	TGTGCCAGCGAATCGAGATGGACCGGGAACACAGATACGCAGTATTTT	CASESRWTGNTDTQYF
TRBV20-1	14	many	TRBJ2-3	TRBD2	TGCAGTGCTAGCCTAGCGGGGAGAACAGATACGCAGTATTTT	CSASLAGRTDTQYF